These 19 T cell receptor beta chains originate from one sample sequenced in a study of shared clonotypes between healthy human individuals. The protocol was immunoSEQ multiplex PCR, while the TCRdb copy is restricted to in-frame clones and leaves out a portion. The repertoire includes millions of clones, 80% to 95% of them detected once, and 0.39% sits in the top ten. The sample was naive CD4+ T cells from PBMCs. Subset: CD45RA+ positively selected. Source of these receptors: a young man in good health. Some clones in this sample may be carry-over from other donors' samples.

The chain carries TRBV5-4 and TRBJ2-7; possibly TRBD1 for D (6 bases). The CDR3 spans 15 residues. Germline V gives CDR1 SGHNT, CDR2 YYREEE (reference sequence). The V end was cut by 4 bases, the J end by 0 bases, with 14 bases between. This chain's CDR3 is CASSDRTAHSYEQYF. The CDR3 DNA sequence: TGTGCCAGCAGCGACAGGACGGCGCACTCCTACGAGCAGTACTTC.

CDR3 DNA: TGTGCCAGCAGCAGTACAGGGGGCGATTATGGCTACACCTTC. Protein product: CASSSTGGDYGYTF. The gene calls are TRBV7-9 and TRBJ1-2; 9 bases are shared with TRBD1. The CDR3 spans 14 residues. CDR1 and CDR2 from the germline V gene are SEHNR and FQNEAQ (reference sequence). Trimming removed 5 bases from V and 5 bases from J; junction bases left unmatched: 6. Combining the CDR3 with reference TRBV7-9 and TRBJ1-2 gives the whole variable domain DTGVSQNPRHKITKRGQNVTFRCDPISEHNRLYWYRQTLGQGPEFLTYFQNEAQLEKSRLLSDRFSAERPKGSFSTLEIQRTEQGDSAMYLCASSSTGGDYGYTFGSGTRLTVV.

This clone has only one observation. CDR3 region: CASSQRLSSGTGFYEQYF. As DNA, the CDR3 is TGCGCCAGCAGCCAACGGTTAAGTAGCGGAACGGGATTCTACGAGCAGTACTTC. The chain is built from TRBV4-3 and TRBJ2-7; tentatively, D is TRBD2 (6 bases). The V and J ends lost 2 bases and 3 bases respectively, with 23 bases between them. CDR3 length: 18 amino acids. Germline-derived CDR1 and CDR2 are LGHNA and YSLEER.

This clone was seen a handful of times. The chain uses TRBV28 and TRBJ1-1; D is unresolved. The V end was cut by 6 bases, the J end by 0 bases, with 8 bases between. Germline V gives CDR1 MDHEN, CDR2 SYDVKM. The CDR3 runs to 13 residues. The CDR3 spells CASRSTVNTEAFF. The DNA of the CDR3 is TGTGCCAGCAGATCCACCGTGAACACTGAAGCTTTCTTT.

The chain recombines TRBV28 with TRBJ2-1, with D perhaps matching TRBD2 (6 bases). Trimming cost V 10 bases and J 2 bases, with 15 bases left between them. Per the germline V gene, CDR1 is MDHEN and CDR2 is SYDVKM. The CDR3 extends over 14 amino acids. This CDR3 is CATGAGPTYNEQFF. In DNA form, the CDR3 reads TGTGCCACCGGAGCGGGCCCCACCTACAATGAGCAGTTCTTC.

The sample holds one count of this clone. The chain combines TRBV7-9 with TRBJ2-2, with D uncertain. V lost 5 bases and J 8 bases, leaving 6 bases between the germline ends. The CDR3 covers 11 residues. In germline, CDR1 is SEHNR, CDR2 FQNEAQ (reference sequence). The CDR3 DNA follows: TGTGCCAGCAGCCGGAAGGGGGAGCTGTTTTTT. This translates into CASSRKGELFF.

This clone was seen only a few times. V gene TRBV6-1 combines with J gene TRBJ1-1, with D uncertain. With 9 bases removed from V and 1 base from J, the gap between germline ends came to 9 bases. The CDR3 has 12 amino acids. The germline gives CDR1 MNHNS, CDR2 SASEGT. CDR3 DNA sequence: TGTGCCAGGAGGAGGTGGAACACTGAAGCTTTCTTT. This translates into CARRRWNTEAFF.

This sequence joins TRBV19 and TRBJ2-7; 7 bases line up with TRBD1. In germline, CDR1 is LNHDA, CDR2 SQIVND (reference sequence). The CDR3 extends over 11 amino acids. The V gene end was trimmed by 9 bases and the J gene end by 6 bases; junction bases not matched to a gene: 5. The CDR3 DNA sequence: TGTGCCAGCAAGACAGGGTCCGAGCAGTACTTC. Translating it yields CASKTGSEQYF.

CDR3 coding DNA: TGTGCCAGCACAAGAGATCCTACGACCCCCAATGAGCAGTTCTTC. Protein sequence: CASTRDPTTPNEQFF. V is TRBV7-8 and J is TRBJ2-1; D gene uncertain. The CDR3 is 15 residues long. V was pared by 7 bases and J by 6 bases, with 19 bases between. Looked up from germline, CDR1 is SGHVS and CDR2 is FQNEAQ.

The chain links TRBV5-4 to TRBJ1-2; 9 bases are shared with TRBD1. Per germline, CDR1 SGHNT and CDR2 YYREEE (reference sequence). The CDR3 is made up of 15 amino acids. V trimming: 3 bases; J trimming: 4 bases; junction bases outside the gene matches: 7. CDR3 loop: CASSSRGTGTYGYTF. CDR3 in DNA: TGTGCCAGCAGCTCTAGAGGGACAGGGACCTATGGCTACACCTTC. Looking up the rest from reference TRBV5-4 and TRBJ1-2 gives the full variable domain: ETGVTQSPTHLIKTRGQQVTLRCSSQSGHNTVSWYQQALGQGPQFIFQYYREEENGRGNFPPRFSGLQFPNYSSELNVNALELDDSALYLCASSSRGTGTYGYTFGSGTRLTVV.

This chain uses TRBV6-6 with TRBJ1-2; 8 bases are a match to TRBD1. Germline V gene sequence: CDR1 MNHNY, CDR2 SVGAGI (reference sequence). V gave up 8 bases and J gave up 2 bases; unmatched junction bases: 1. The CDR3 covers 12 residues. The CDR3: CASWTGNYGYTF. CDR3 bases: TGTGCCAGCTGGACAGGGAACTATGGCTACACCTTC.

The chain uses TRBV5-1 and TRBJ2-7; 10 bases align to TRBD2. After removal of 5 bases from V and 7 bases from J, the junction contained 12 bases not matched to a gene. CDR1 and CDR2 from the germline V gene are SGHRS and YFSETQ. The CDR3 runs 15 residues. The CDR3 DNA is TGCGCCAGCAGGCCTGCCTCCCTAGCGGGAGAAGAGCAGTACTTC. This gives the protein CASRPASLAGEEQYF.

The CDR3 DNA follows: TGTGCCAGCAGCTTAGCCCAGGGAGGGGCTGAAGCTTTCTTT. Encoded protein: CASSLAQGGAEAFF. V usage is TRBV11-2 and J usage is TRBJ1-1, with a possible D match to TRBD1 (5 bases). There are 14 residues in the CDR3. Germline V gene lookup returns CDR1 SGHAT and CDR2 FQNNGV. The ends were cut back, 1 base at V and 6 bases at J, with 12 bases in the middle.

The CDR3 protein is CASSLRGQHSGANVLTF. CDR3 bases: TGTGCCAGTAGTCTCCGCGGACAGCACTCTGGGGCCAACGTCCTGACTTTC. This rearrangement joins TRBV19 to TRBJ2-6; the D gene is possibly TRBD1 (6 bases). The CDR3 runs 17 residues. The germline CDR1 and CDR2 sequences are LNHDA and SQIVND (reference sequence). The V end lost 5 bases, the J end lost 0 bases, and 14 bases lay between the germline ends.

This chain connects TRBV6-6 to TRBJ1-3; no reliable D call. V was cut by 6 bases and J by 0 bases, with 9 bases left in between. CDR1 and CDR2 from the germline V gene are MNHNY and SVGAGI (reference sequence). The CDR3 extends over 14 amino acids. CDR3 in DNA: TGTGCCAGCAGCAGGCGTTACTCTGGAAACACCATATATTTT. It yields the protein CASSRRYSGNTIYF.

The V and J genes are TRBV5-1 and TRBJ1-1; 7 bases are shared with TRBD1. The germline gives CDR1 SGHRS, CDR2 YFSETQ. J gave up 2 bases and V 4 bases, and 8 bases lay outside the gene matches. The CDR3 has 15 amino acids. CDR3 DNA sequence: TGCGCCAGCAGCAGAGGACAGGTGGTTAACACTGAAGCTTTCTTT. Translating it yields CASSRGQVVNTEAFF.

CDR3 region: CASSWDRWADTQYF. CDR3 DNA sequence: TGTGCCAGCAGCTGGGACAGGTGGGCAGATACGCAGTATTTT. The chain recombines TRBV7-9 with TRBJ2-3; 8 nucleotides match TRBD1. The germline V gene has CDR1 SEHNR and CDR2 FQNEAQ (reference sequence). The CDR3 is 14 residues long. The trim removed 4 bases at V and 4 bases at J, leaving 4 bases unmatched.

The V gene is TRBV27, the J gene TRBJ2-6, with D unresolved. The V end lost 6 bases, the J end lost 4 bases, and 22 bases lay between the germline ends. CDR1 is MNHEY, CDR2 SMNVEV, per germline (reference sequence). CDR3 length equals 18 residues. The CDR3 sequence is CASSPSGRWAEGANVLTF. Written as DNA, the CDR3 is TGTGCCAGCAGCCCCTCCGGCCGCTGGGCGGAAGGGGCCAACGTCCTGACTTTC.

The rearrangement uses TRBV9 and TRBJ1-1; D gene ambiguous. CDR1 and CDR2 (germline): SGDLS, YYNGEE. The ends were cut back, 0 bases at V and 3 bases at J, with 9 bases in the middle. The CDR3 extends over 14 amino acids. CDR3 nucleotides: TGTGCCAGCAGCGTAGTAGGGTCGGACACTGAAGCTTTCTTT. Translating it yields CASSVVGSDTEAFF.